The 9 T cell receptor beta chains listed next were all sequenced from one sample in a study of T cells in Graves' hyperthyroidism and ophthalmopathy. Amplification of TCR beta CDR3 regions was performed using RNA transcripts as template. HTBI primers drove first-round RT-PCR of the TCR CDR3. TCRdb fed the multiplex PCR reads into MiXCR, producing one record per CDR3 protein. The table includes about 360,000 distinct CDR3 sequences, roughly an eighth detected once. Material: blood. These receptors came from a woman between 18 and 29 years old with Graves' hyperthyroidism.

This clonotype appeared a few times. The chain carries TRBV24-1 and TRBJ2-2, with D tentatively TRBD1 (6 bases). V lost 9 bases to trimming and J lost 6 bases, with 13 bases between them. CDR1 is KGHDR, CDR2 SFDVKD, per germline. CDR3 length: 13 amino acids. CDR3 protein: CATRNRVAGELFF. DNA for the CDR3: TGTGCCACCCGTAACAGGGTAGCCGGGGAGCTGTTTTTT.

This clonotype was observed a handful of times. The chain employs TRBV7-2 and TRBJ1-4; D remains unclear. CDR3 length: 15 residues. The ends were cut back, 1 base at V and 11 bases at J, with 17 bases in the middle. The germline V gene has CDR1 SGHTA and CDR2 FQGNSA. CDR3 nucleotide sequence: TGTGCCAGCAGCTTAGAGACCGGGAGCTTGGGGAAACTGTTTTTT. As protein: CASSLETGSLGKLFF.

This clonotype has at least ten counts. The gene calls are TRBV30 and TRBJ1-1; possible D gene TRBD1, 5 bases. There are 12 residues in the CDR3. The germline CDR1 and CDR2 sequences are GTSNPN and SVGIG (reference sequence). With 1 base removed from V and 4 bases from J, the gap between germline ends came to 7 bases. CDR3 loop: CAWSGGITEAFF. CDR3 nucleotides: TGTGCCTGGAGTGGGGGGATCACTGAAGCTTTCTTT.

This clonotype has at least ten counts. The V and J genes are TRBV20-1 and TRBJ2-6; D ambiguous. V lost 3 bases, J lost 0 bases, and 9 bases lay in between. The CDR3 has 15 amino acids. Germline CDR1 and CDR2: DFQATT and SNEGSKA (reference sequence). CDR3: CSARVQSSGANVLTF. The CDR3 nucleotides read TGCAGTGCTAGGGTTCAGAGCTCTGGGGCCAACGTCCTGACTTTC.

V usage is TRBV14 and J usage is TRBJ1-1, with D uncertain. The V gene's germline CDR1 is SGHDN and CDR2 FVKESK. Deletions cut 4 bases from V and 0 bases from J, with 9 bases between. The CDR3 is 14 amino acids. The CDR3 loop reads CASSLNIMNTEAFF. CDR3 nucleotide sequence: TGTGCCAGCAGCCTCAATATCATGAACACTGAAGCTTTCTTT.

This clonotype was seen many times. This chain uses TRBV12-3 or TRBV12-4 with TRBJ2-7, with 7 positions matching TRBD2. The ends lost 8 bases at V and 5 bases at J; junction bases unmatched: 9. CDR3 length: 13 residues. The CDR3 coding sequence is TGTGCCAGCCGGGCGGCGGGAGTACACGAGCAGTACTTC. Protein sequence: CASRAAGVHEQYF.

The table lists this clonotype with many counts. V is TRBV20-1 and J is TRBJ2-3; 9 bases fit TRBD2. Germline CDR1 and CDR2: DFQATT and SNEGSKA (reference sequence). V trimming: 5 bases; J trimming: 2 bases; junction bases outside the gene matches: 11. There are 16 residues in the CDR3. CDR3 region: CSASKGSGGTTDTQYF. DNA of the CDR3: TGCAGTGCTTCGAAGGGTAGCGGGGGAACCACAGATACGCAGTATTTT.

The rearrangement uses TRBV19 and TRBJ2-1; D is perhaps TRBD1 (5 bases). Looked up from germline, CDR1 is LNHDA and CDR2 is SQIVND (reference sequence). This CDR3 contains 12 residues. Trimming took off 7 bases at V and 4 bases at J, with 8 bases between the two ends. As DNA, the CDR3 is TGTGCCAGTACTTCAGGGTACAATGAGCAGTTCTTC. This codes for CASTSGYNEQFF. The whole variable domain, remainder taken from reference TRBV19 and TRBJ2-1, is DGGITQSPKYLFRKEGQNVTLSCEQNLNHDAMYWYRQDPGQGLRLIYYSQIVNDFQKGDIAEGYSVSREKKESFPLTVTSAQKNPTAFYLCASTSGYNEQFFGPGTRLTVL.

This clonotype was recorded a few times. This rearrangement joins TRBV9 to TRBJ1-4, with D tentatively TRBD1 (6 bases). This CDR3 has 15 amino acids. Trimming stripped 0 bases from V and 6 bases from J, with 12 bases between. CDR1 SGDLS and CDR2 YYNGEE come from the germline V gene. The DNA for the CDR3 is TGTGCCAGCAGCGTAGAGCCAGGGGTCGATGAAAAACTGTTTTTT. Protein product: CASSVEPGVDEKLFF.